The clone carrying this T cell receptor beta chain came up many times. The germline V and J ends were trimmed by 1 base and 3 bases, with 1 base remaining between them. In germline, CDR1 is MNHEY, CDR2 SVGAGI. The CDR3 is 11 residues long. The record originates from a study of regulatory T cells in long-lasting Graves disease. The time point: newly diagnosed GD, antithyroid drugs for less than 3 months. PBMC-extracted RNA yielded the TCR library. Arm-PCR with iRepertoire HTBI primers amplified the CDR3 regions for these TCR beta libraries. One entry per CDR3 protein, called by TCRdb with MiXCR from the multiplex PCR reads. The sample holds around 250,000 distinct CDR3 sequences, approximately 18% seen once. These records were also assigned to another study, of T cells in Graves' hyperthyroidism and ophthalmopathy.

The source is a young woman with Graves disease. The starting material was peripheral blood mononuclear cells (PBMCs), obtained at new diagnosis, from a patient treated with antithyroid drugs. The chain employs TRBV6-5 and TRBJ2-7; D remains unclear. For the CDR3, the DNA is TGTGCCAGCAGTTACTACTACGAGCAGTACTTC. It translates to CASSYYYEQYF.